A selection of T cell receptor beta chains follows, all from one sample in a study of blood T cell repertoires in COVID-19. TCRdb's table, derived via immunoSEQ multiplex PCR, lists solely in-frame clones and lacks some. The repertoire has about 410,000 clones, just over 85% of them found once; the top ten carry more than 1.4%. Sequencing input: peripheral blood. Receptor source: a woman aged 25 to 39 with active or convalescent COVID-19. Both conserved end residues are part of each CDR3. The order of the fields is clone size, J gene, D gene, V gene, CDR3 DNA, CDR3 protein. D genes are given only for firm matches. Clone size appears in some rows only: once, few, many, or a class for an expanded clone.

NA,TRBJ2-6,TRBD2,TRBV19,TGTGCCAGTAGAAGAGTAGCGGGGGGGAGCTCTGGGGCCAACGTCCTGACTTTC,CASRRVAGGSSGANVLTF
NA,TRBJ1-2,TRBD1,TRBV6-2/TRBV6-3,TGTGCCAGCAGTTACGGTCTGTTGGGACAGGGGATCTATGGCTACACCTTC,CASSYGLLGQGIYGYTF
NA,TRBJ2-5,NA,TRBV5-1,TGCGCCAGCAGCTTGGCGGGTGGTCAAGAGACCCAGTACTTC,CASSLAGGQETQYF
NA,TRBJ1-5,NA,TRBV12-3/TRBV12-4,TGTGCCAGCAGTCAGGGTTTAAGTCCCCAGCATTTT,CASSQGLSPQHF
NA,TRBJ1-6,TRBD1,TRBV2,TGTGCCACCATAAACTCCGGGACAGGCAGCTCCTATAATTCACCCCTCCACTTT,CATINSGTGSSYNSPLHF
NA,TRBJ1-2,NA,TRBV30,TGTGCCTGGAGTATCTGGACAGCTAACTATGGCTACACCTTC,CAWSIWTANYGYTF
once,TRBJ1-5,NA,TRBV19,TGTGCCAGTAGTATATTGGAGGGAGGCAATCAGCCCCAGCATTTT,CASSILEGGNQPQHF
NA,TRBJ2-5,TRBD1,TRBV5-1,TGCGCCAGCAGCTTGGGACAGGGACGAGAGACCCAGTACTTC,CASSLGQGRETQYF
NA,TRBJ1-1,TRBD1,TRBV5-1,TGCGCCAGCAGCTTGGGCCAGACAGGGAAGACTGAAGCTTTCTTT,CASSLGQTGKTEAFF
NA,TRBJ1-3,TRBD1,TRBV19,TGTGCCAGTAGTCGGACAGGGAAGAGTGGAAACACCATATATTTT,CASSRTGKSGNTIYF
once,TRBJ1-1,NA,TRBV27,TGTGCCAGCAGGGGAGGGATGAACACTGAAGCTTTCTTT,CASRGGMNTEAFF
NA,TRBJ2-5,TRBD2,TRBV27,TGTGCCAGCAGTTTATTAGCGGGGTCGAAAGAGACCCAGTACTTC,CASSLLAGSKETQYF
NA,TRBJ1-2,TRBD1,TRBV19,TGTGCCAGTAGTACCCACACCGGACAGGGCGGCAACTATGGCTACACCTTC,CASSTHTGQGGNYGYTF
NA,TRBJ2-1,TRBD2,TRBV5-1,TGCGCCAGCTGGAGGACTAGCGGGGGTAGCTCCTACAATGAGCAGTTCTTC,CASWRTSGGSSYNEQFF
NA,TRBJ2-3,TRBD2,TRBV19,TGTGCCAGTAGCTCTAGCGGGGGGGCGACAGATACGCAGTATTTT,CASSSSGGATDTQYF
NA,TRBJ1-2,TRBD1,TRBV11-2,TGTGCCAGCAGCTTAACCGGGACAGGGAGATATAACTATGGCTACACCTTC,CASSLTGTGRYNYGYTF
NA,TRBJ2-5,TRBD1,TRBV5-1,TGCGCCAGCAGCTTGGTTTTGGGACAGGGGGGAGAGACCCAGTACTTC,CASSLVLGQGGETQYF
NA,TRBJ2-3,TRBD2,TRBV6-5,TGTGCCAGCAGTTACTCGTCTCGGGGGGGCACAGATACGCAGTATTTT,CASSYSSRGGTDTQYF
NA,TRBJ2-1,TRBD2,TRBV18,TGTGCCAGCTCACCAGGGACTAGCGGTTTCAATGAGCAGTTCTTC,CASSPGTSGFNEQFF
few,TRBJ2-5,TRBD2,TRBV18,TGTGCCAGCTCACCTCCGGGACTAGCGGAAGAGACCCAGTACTTC,CASSPPGLAEETQYF
once,TRBJ1-1,NA,TRBV3-1/TRBV3-2,TGTGCCAGCAGCCATTCCCACGGGGGGGACGGCACTGAAGCTTTCTTT,CASSHSHGGDGTEAFF
NA,TRBJ1-3,NA,TRBV5-1,TGCGCCAGCAGCTTGGCGGAGGGGCAAGTCTTTGGAAACACCATATATTTT,CASSLAEGQVFGNTIYF
NA,TRBJ2-3,NA,TRBV7-9,TGTGCCAGCAGCCCCGCGAATACGCAGTATTTT,CASSPANTQYF
NA,TRBJ2-3,TRBD1,TRBV9,TGTGCCAGCAACAGGGGCTTCACAGATACGCAGTATTTT,CASNRGFTDTQYF
NA,TRBJ1-2,NA,TRBV14,TGTGCCAGCAGCCAAGAATCCTGGGCAAACTATGGCTACACCTTC,CASSQESWANYGYTF
NA,TRBJ2-2,NA,TRBV27,TGTGCCAGCCACCCCGTTAGCGTAAACACCGGGGAGCTGTTTTTT,CASHPVSVNTGELFF
NA,TRBJ1-4,TRBD1,TRBV4-1,TGCGCCAGCAGCCAAGGGCAGGGACAGGGAGTTGAAAAACTGTTTTTT,CASSQGQGQGVEKLFF
NA,TRBJ1-2,TRBD1,TRBV6-2/TRBV6-3,TGTGCCAGCAGTGACCGACAGGGTCCCTATGGCTACACCTTC,CASSDRQGPYGYTF
few,TRBJ1-1,NA,TRBV5-1,TGCGCCAGCCGAAATCCAGGGGTCGTGAACACTGAAGCTTTCTTT,CASRNPGVVNTEAFF
NA,TRBJ1-2,NA,TRBV10-2,TGCGCCAGCAGCGAATCTGTTTACTGGACAAGGTCCTATGGCTACACCTTC,CASSESVYWTRSYGYTF
NA,TRBJ1-2,NA,TRBV5-1,TGCGCCAGCAGCCCTGACAGGTACTATGGCTACACCTTC,CASSPDRYYGYTF
NA,TRBJ1-1,NA,TRBV2,TGTGCCAGCAGTGAAGCGAACAGGCTTGGCGCTGAAGCTTTCTTT,CASSEANRLGAEAFF
NA,TRBJ1-2,NA,TRBV27,TGTGCCAGCAGACAGACCGCTAACTATGGCTACACCTTC,CASRQTANYGYTF
NA,TRBJ2-7,TRBD1,TRBV19,TGTGCCAGTAGTATAACAAGACAGGGTATAGCCCGCTACGAGCAGTACTTC,CASSITRQGIARYEQYF
NA,TRBJ2-5,TRBD2,TRBV10-3,TGTGCCATCAGCGGGACTAGCGGCCAAGAGACCCAGTACTTC,CAISGTSGQETQYF
NA,TRBJ2-1,TRBD2,TRBV2,TGTGCCAGCAGGGGCTCTAGCGGGGGGGCCTCTGAGCAGTTCTTC,CASRGSSGGASEQFF
NA,TRBJ2-5,NA,TRBV10-2,TGCGCCAGCGGGGCCGGGGACTGGGAGACCCAGTACTTC,CASGAGDWETQYF
NA,TRBJ2-1,TRBD2,TRBV5-1,TGCGCCAGCAGCTACACCGGGACTAGCGGGATTAGCGAGCAGTTCTTC,CASSYTGTSGISEQFF
NA,TRBJ2-3,NA,TRBV5-6,TGTGCCAGCAGCTTCCGGGAACTCCCCACAGATACGCAGTATTTT,CASSFRELPTDTQYF
NA,TRBJ1-3,TRBD1,TRBV7-8,TGTGCCAGCAGCCTCGGGACAGTCTCCCTTCGAAACACCATATATTTT,CASSLGTVSLRNTIYF
NA,TRBJ1-2,NA,TRBV19,TGTGCCAGTAGTAGGGCGGACTCCTATGGCTACACCTTC,CASSRADSYGYTF
NA,TRBJ1-2,NA,TRBV27,TGTGCCAGCAGGTACCTTGGCGGTGGCTACACCTTC,CASRYLGGGYTF